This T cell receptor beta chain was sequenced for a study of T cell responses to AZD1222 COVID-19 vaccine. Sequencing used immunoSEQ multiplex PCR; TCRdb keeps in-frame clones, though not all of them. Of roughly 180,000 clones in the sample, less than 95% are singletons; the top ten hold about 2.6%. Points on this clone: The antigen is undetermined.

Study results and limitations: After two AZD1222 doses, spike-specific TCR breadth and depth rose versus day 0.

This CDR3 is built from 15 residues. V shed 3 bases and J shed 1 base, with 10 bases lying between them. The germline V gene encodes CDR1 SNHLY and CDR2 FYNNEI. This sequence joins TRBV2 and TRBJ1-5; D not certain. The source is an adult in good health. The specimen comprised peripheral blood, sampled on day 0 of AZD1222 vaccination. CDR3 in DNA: TGTGCCAGCAGTGAGGGTAGGGTCAGCAATCAGCCCCAGCATTTT. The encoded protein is CASSEGRVSNQPQHF.